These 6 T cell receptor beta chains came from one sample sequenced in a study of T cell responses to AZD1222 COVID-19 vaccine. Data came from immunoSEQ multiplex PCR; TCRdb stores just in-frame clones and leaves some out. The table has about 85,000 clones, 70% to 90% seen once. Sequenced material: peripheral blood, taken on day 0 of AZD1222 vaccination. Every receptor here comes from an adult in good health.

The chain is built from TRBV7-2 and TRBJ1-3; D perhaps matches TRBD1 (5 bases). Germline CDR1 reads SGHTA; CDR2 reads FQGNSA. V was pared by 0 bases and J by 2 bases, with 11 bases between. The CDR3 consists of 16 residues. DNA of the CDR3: TGTGCCAGCAGCTTAGCGTGGGGGAAAACTGGAAACACCATATATTTT. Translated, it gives CASSLAWGKTGNTIYF.

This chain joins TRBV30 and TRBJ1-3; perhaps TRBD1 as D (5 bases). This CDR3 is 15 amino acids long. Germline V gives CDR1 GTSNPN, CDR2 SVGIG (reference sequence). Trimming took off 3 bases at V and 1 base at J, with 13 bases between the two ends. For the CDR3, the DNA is TGTGCCTGGAGAGGGGTGGTTTATTCTGGAAACACCATATATTTT. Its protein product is CAWRGVVYSGNTIYF.

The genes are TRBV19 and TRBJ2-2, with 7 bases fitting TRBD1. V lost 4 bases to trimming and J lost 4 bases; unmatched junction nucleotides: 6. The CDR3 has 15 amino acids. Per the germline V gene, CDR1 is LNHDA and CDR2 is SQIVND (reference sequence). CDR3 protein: CASSTLQGSTGELFF. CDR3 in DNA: TGTGCCAGTAGTACGTTACAGGGGTCCACCGGGGAGCTGTTTTTT.

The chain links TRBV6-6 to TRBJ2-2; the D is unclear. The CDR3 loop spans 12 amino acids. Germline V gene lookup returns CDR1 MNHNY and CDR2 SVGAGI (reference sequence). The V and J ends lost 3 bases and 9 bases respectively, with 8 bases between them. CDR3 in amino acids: CASSYATWELFF. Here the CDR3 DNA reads TGTGCCAGCAGTTATGCTACCTGGGAGCTGTTTTTT.

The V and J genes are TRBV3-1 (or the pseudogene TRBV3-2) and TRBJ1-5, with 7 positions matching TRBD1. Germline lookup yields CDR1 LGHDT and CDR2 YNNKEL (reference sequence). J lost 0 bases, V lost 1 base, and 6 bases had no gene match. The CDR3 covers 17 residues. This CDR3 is CASSQGQGGNSNQPQHF. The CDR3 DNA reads TGTGCCAGCAGCCAAGGACAGGGAGGGAATAGCAATCAGCCCCAGCATTTT.

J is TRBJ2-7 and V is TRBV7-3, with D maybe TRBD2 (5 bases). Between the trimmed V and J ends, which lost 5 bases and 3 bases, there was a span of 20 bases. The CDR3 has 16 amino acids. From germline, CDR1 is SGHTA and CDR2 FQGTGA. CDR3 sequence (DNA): TGTGCCAGCAGCCCCCCTGAGGGCTGGGCTTTCTACGAGCAGTACTTC. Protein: CASSPPEGWAFYEQYF.